This section outlines one TCR beta chain sequence together with its context. Its antigen is as yet unknown. TCRdb re-called the 5' RACE reads through MiXCR, storing one row per CDR3 protein. The data hold 1.5 million to 2 million distinct CDR3 sequences, with less than 35% observed a single time. These data are taken from a study of identical twins. General study results and limits: Among monozygotic twins, out-of-frame TCR alpha sharing exceeded what models predicted. It was cross-sectional statistical analysis, not following the same donors, that the conclusions relied on. Fewer insertions characterized abundant cord blood beta clonotypes, whereas memory repertoires showed none.

All donors were healthy, and all were Caucasian. Trimming stripped 8 bases from V and 7 bases from J, with 14 bases between. Germline CDR1 and CDR2: MNHNS and SASEGT. This CDR3 spans 12 amino acids. The clonotype originates from a newborn girl in good health. This chain links TRBV6-1 with TRBJ1-1, with D possibly being TRBD1 (5 bases). Material: cord blood. The CDR3 loop reads CASYQGWGEAFF. CDR3 in DNA: TGTGCCAGCTATCAGGGCTGGGGTGAAGCTTTCTTT.